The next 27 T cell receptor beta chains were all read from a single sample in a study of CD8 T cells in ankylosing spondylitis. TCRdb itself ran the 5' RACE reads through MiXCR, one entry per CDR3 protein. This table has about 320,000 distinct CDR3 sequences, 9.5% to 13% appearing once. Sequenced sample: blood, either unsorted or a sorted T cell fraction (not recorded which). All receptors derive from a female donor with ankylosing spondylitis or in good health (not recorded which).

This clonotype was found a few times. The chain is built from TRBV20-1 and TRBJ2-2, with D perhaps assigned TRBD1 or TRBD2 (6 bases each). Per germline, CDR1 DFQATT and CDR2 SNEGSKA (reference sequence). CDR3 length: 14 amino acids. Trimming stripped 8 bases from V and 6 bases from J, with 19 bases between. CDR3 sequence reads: CSLRGAGVPGELFF. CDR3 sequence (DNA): TGCAGTTTGAGGGGGGCTGGAGTCCCCGGGGAGCTGTTTTTT.

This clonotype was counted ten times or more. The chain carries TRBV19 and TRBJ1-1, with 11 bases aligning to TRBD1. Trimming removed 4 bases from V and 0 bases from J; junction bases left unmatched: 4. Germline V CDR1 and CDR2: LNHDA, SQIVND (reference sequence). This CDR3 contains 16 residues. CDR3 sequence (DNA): TGTGCCAGTAGTACAAGGACAGGGGGCGTGAACACTGAAGCTTTCTTT. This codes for CASSTRTGGVNTEAFF.

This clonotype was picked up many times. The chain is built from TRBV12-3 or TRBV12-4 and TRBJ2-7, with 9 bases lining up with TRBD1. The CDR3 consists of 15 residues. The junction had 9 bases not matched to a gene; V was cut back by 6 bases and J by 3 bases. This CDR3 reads CASRRDREGFYEQYF. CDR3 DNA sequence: TGTGCCAGCAGAAGGGACAGGGAAGGCTTCTACGAGCAGTACTTC.

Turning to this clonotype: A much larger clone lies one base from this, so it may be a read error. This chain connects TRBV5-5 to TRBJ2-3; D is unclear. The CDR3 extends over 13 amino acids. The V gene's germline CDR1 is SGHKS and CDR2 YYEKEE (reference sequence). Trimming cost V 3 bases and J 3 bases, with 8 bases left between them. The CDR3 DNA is TGTGCCAGCAGCTACCTTGGAACAGATACGCAGTATTTT. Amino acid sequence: CASSYLGTDTQYF.

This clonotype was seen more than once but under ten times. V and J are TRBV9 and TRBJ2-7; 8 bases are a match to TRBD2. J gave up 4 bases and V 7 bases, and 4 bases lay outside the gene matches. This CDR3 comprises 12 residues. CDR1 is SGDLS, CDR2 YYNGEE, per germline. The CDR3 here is CASGPGGYEQYF. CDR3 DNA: TGTGCCAGCGGGCCGGGAGGGTACGAGCAGTACTTC. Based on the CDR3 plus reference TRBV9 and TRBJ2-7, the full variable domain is DSGVTQTPKHLITATGQRVTLRCSPRSGDLSVYWYQQSLDQGLQFLIQYYNGEERAKGNILERFSAQQFPDLHSELNLSSLELGDSALYFCASGPGGYEQYFGPGTRLTVT.

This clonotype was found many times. The chain's CDR3 is CASSVLTGGTEAFF. DNA for the CDR3: TGCGCCAGCAGCGTGCTCACAGGGGGCACTGAAGCTTTCTTT. The chain is built from TRBV5-1 and TRBJ1-1, with 8 bases that match TRBD1. Germline V lookup: CDR1 SGHRS, CDR2 YFSETQ. With 4 bases clipped from V and 4 bases from J, the junction kept 6 bases outside the gene matches. The CDR3 runs to 14 residues.

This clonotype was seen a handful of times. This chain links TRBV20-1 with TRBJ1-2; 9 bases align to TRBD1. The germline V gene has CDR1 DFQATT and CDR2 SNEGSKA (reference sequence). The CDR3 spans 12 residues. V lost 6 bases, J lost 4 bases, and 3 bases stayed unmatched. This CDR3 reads CSAQTGGYGYTF. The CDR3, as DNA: TGCAGTGCGCAGACAGGGGGCTATGGCTACACCTTC.

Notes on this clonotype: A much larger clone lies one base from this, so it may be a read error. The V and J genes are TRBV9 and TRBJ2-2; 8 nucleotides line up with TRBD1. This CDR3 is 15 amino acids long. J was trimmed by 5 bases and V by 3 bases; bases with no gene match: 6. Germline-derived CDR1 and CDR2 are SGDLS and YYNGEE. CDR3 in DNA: TGTGCCAGCAGCGACGGGACAGGCGCAACCGGGGAGCTGTTTTTT. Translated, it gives CASSDGTGATGELFF.

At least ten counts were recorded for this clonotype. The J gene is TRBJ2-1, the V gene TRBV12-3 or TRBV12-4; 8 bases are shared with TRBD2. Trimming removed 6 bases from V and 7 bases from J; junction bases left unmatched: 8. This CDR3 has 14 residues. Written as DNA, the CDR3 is TGTGCCAGCAGACCATCCGGGACTAGAAATGAGCAGTTCTTC. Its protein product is CASRPSGTRNEQFF.

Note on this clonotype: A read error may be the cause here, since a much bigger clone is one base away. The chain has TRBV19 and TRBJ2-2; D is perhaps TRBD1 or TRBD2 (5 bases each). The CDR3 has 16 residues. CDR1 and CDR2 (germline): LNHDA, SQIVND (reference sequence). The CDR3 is CASSWGALRGTRELFF. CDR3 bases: TGTGCCAGTAGTTGGGGAGCTCTACGGGGCACCCGGGAGCTGTTTTTT.

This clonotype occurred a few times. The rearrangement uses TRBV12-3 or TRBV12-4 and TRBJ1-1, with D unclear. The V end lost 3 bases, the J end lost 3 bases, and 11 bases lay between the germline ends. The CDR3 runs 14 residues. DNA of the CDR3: TGTGCCAGCAGTTTCTGGGAAATTGACACTGAAGCTTTCTTT. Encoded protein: CASSFWEIDTEAFF.

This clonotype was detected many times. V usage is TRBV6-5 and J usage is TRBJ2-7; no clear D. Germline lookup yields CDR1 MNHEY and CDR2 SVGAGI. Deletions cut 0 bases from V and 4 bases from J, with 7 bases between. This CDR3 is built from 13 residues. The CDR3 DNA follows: TGTGCCAGCAGTTACTCGGTGGGTTACGAGCAGTACTTC. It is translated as CASSYSVGYEQYF.

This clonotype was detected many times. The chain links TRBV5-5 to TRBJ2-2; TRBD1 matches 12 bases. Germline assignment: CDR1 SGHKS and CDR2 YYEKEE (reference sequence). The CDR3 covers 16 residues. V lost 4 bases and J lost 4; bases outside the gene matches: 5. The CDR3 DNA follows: TGTGCCAGCAGCGCGGGACAGGGGGCTATCACCGGGGAGCTGTTTTTT. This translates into CASSAGQGAITGELFF. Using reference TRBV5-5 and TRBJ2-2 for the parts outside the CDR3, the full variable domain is DAGVTQSPTHLIKTRGQQVTLRCSPISGHKSVSWYQQVLGQGPQFIFQYYEKEERGRGNFPDRFSARQFPNYSSELNVNALLLGDSALYLCASSAGQGAITGELFFGEGSRLTVL.

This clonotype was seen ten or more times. CDR3 sequence reads: CSMIGVTSGRTNEQFF. CDR3 bases: TGCAGCATGATAGGGGTGACTAGCGGGAGAACCAATGAGCAGTTCTTC. This chain links TRBV29-1 with TRBJ2-1, with 12 bases lining up with TRBD2. This CDR3 spans 16 amino acids. Trimming at V came to 8 bases and at J to 6 bases, leaving 14 bases not matched to a gene. Germline V gives CDR1 SQVTM, CDR2 ANQGSEA.

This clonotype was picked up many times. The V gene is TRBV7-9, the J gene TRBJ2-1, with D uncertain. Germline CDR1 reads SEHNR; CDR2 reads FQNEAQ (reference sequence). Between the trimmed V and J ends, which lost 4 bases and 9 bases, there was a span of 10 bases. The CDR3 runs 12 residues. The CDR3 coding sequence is TGTGCCAGCAGCTCCCTCTCGGCTGAGCAGTTCTTC. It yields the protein CASSSLSAEQFF. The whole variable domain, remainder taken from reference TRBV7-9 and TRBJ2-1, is DTGVSQNPRHKITKRGQNVTFRCDPISEHNRLYWYRQTLGQGPEFLTYFQNEAQLEKSRLLSDRFSAERPKGSFSTLEIQRTEQGDSAMYLCASSSLSAEQFFGPGTRLTVL.

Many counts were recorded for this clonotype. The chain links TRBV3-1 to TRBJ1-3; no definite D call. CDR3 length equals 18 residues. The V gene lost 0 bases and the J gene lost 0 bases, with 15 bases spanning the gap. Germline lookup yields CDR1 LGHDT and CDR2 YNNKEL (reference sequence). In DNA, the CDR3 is TGTGCCAGCAGCCAAGATGCCCTTACAGCTAGCTCTGGAAACACCATATATTTT. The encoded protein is CASSQDALTASSGNTIYF.

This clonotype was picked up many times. CDR3 region: CATKADSNQPQHF. The CDR3 nucleotides are TGTGCCACCAAGGCTGATAGCAATCAGCCCCAGCATTTT. The chain joins TRBV6-1 to TRBJ1-5; D not certain. V lost 10 bases and J lost 0, with 10 bases in between. In germline, CDR1 is MNHNS, CDR2 SASEGT. The CDR3 covers 13 residues.

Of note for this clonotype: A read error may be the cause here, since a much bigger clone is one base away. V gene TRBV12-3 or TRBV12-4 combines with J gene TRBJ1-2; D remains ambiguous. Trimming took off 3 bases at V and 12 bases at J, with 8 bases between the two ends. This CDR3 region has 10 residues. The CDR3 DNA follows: TGTGCCAGCAGTTTTAAAGGCGACACCTTC. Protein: CASSFKGDTF.

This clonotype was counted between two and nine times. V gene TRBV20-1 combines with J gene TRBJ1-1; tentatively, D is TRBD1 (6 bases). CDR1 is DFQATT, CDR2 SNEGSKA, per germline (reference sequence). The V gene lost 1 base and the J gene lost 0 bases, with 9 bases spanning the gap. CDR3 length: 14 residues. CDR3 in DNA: TGCAGTGCTAGAGCCCAGGGGTTGAACACTGAAGCTTTCTTT. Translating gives CSARAQGLNTEAFF.

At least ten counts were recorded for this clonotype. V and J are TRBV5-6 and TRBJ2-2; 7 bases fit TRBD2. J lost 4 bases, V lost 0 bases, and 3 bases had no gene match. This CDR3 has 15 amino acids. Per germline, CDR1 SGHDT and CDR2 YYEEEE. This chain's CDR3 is CASSLGDYLTGELFF. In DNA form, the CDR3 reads TGTGCCAGCAGCTTGGGGGACTACCTCACCGGGGAGCTGTTTTTT.

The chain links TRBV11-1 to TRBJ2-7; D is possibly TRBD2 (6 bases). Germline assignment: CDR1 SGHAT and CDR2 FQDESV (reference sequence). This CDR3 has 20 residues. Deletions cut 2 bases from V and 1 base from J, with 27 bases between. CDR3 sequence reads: CASSLSSGGAASLRSYEQYF. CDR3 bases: TGTGCCAGCAGCTTAAGTTCCGGAGGGGCCGCCTCCTTAAGGTCCTACGAGCAGTACTTC.

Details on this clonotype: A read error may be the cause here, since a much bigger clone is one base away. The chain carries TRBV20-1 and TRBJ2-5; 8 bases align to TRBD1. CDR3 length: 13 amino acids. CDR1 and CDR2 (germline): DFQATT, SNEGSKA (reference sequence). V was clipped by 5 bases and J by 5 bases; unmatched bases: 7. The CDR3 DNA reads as TGCAGTGCTTCGAGGACAGGGACGGAGACCCAGTACTTC. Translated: CSASRTGTETQYF.

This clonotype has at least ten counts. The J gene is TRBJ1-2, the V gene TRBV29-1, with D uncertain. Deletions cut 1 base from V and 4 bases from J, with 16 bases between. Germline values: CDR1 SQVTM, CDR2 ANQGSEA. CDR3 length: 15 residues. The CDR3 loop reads CSVEAGFSNSYGYTF. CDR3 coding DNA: TGCAGCGTTGAAGCGGGATTTAGCAATTCCTATGGCTACACCTTC.

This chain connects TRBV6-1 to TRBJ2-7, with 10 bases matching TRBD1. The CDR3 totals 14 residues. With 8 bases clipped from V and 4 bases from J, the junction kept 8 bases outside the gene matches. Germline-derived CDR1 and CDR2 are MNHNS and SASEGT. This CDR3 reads CASDRTGGPYEQYF. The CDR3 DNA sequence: TGTGCCAGCGACAGGACAGGGGGACCGTACGAGCAGTACTTC.

CDR3 bases: TGTGCCAGCAGCGCGGGACGGTTAGCTAACTATGGCTACACCTTC. It yields the protein CASSAGRLANYGYTF. The rearrangement joins TRBV7-9 to TRBJ1-2, with a possible D match to TRBD1 (5 bases). CDR1 SEHNR and CDR2 FQNEAQ come from the germline V gene (reference sequence). This CDR3 spans 15 amino acids. Between the trimmed V and J ends, which lost 5 bases and 0 bases, there was a span of 13 bases.

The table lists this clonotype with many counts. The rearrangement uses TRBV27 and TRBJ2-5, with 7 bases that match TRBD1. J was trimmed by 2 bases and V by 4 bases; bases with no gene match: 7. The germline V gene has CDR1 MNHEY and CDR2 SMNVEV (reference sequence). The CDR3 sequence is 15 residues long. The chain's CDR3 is CASSYAGTAQETQYF. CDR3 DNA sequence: TGTGCCAGCAGTTATGCTGGGACAGCTCAAGAGACCCAGTACTTC.

The CDR3 sequence is CASSFNKAKNIQYF. CDR3 nucleotides: TGTGCCAGCAGCTTCAACAAAGCCAAAAACATTCAGTACTTC. The rearrangement links TRBV7-2 to TRBJ2-4; D call uncertain. Germline V gene sequence: CDR1 SGHTA, CDR2 FQGNSA. This CDR3 is built from 14 residues. The V and J ends lost 3 bases and 0 bases respectively, with 6 bases between them. Full variable domain (rest looked up from reference TRBV7-2 and TRBJ2-4): GAGVSQSPSNKVTEKGKDVELRCDPISGHTALYWYRQSLGQGLEFLIYFQGNSAPDKSGLPSDRFSAERTGGSVSTLTIQRTQQEDSAVYLCASSFNKAKNIQYFGAGTRLSVL.